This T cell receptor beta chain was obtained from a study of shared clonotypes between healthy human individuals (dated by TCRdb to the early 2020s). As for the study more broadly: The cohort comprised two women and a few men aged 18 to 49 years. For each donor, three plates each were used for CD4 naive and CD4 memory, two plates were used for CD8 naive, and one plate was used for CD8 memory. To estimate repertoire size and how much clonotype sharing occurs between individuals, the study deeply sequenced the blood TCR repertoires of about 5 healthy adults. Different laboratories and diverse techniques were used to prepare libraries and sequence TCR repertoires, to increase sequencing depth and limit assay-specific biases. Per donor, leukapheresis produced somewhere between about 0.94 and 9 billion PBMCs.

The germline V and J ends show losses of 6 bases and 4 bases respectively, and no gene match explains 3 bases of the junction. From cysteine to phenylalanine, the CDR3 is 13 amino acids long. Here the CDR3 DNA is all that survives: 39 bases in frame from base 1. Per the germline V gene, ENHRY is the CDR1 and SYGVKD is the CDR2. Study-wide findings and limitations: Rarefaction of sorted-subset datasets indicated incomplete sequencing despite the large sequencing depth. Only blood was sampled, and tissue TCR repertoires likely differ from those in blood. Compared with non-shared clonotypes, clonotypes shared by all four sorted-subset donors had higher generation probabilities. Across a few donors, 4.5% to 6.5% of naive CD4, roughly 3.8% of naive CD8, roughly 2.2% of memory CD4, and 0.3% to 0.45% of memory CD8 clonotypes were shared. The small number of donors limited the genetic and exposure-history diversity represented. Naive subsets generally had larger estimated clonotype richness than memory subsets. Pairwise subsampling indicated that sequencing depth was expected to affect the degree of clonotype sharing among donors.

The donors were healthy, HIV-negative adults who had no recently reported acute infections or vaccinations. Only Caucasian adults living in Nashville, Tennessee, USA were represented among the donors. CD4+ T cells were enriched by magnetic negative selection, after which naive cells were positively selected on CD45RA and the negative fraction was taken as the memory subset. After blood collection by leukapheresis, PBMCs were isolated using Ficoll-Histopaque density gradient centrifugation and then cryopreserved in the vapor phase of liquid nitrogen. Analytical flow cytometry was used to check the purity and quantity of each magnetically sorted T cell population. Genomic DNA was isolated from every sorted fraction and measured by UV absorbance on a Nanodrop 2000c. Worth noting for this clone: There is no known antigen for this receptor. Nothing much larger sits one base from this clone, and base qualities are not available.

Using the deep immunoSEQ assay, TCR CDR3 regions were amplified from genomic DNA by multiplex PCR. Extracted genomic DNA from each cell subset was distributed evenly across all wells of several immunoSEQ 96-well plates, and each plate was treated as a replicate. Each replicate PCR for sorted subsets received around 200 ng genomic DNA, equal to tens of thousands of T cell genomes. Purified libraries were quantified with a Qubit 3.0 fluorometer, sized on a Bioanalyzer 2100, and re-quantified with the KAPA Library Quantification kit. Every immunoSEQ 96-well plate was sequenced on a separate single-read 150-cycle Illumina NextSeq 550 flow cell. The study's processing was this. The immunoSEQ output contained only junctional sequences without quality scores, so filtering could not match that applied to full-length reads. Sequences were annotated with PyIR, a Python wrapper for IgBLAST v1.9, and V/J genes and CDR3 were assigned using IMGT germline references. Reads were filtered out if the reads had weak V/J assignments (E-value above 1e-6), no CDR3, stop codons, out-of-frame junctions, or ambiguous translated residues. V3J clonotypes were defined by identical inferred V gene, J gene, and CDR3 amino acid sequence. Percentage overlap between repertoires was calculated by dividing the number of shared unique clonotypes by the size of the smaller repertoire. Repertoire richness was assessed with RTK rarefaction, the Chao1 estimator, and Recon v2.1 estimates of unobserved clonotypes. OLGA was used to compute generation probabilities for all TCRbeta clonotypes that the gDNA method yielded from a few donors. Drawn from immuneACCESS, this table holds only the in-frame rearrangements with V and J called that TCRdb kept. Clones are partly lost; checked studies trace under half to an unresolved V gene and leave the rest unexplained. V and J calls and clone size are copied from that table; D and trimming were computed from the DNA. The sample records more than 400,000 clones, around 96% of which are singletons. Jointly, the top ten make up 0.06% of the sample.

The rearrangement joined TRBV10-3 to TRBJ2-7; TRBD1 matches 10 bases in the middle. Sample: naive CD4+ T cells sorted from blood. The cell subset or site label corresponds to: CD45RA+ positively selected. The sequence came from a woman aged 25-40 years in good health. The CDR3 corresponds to CAISGDRGYEQYF. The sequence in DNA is TGTGCCATCAGCGGGGACAGGGGTTACGAGCAGTACTTC.